This T cell receptor beta chain was recorded in a study of PD-L1 blockade in urothelial cancer. The V gene's germline CDR1 is SGHTA and CDR2 FQGNSA. This CDR3 is 11 amino acids long. V was clipped by 7 bases and J by 11 bases, with 14 bases between them. The data were produced by immunoSEQ multiplex PCR, yet TCRdb's version contains in-frame clones alone and is incomplete. The data hold about 51,000 clones, with around 86% observed a single time. The TCR was taken from a man aged 60-69 years with urothelial cancer. Here the sequenced sample was PBMCs, taken around atezolizumab (anti-PD-L1) treatment. J is TRBJ1-1 and V is TRBV7-2; no clear D. The CDR3 here is CASNPGGEAFF. The DNA of the CDR3 is TGTGCCAGCAACCCCGGTGGGGAGGCTTTCTTT. The variable domain in full, with the rest retrieved from reference TRBV7-2 and TRBJ1-1, is GAGVSQSPSNKVTEKGKDVELRCDPISGHTALYWYRQSLGQGLEFLIYFQGNSAPDKSGLPSDRFSAERTGGSVSTLTIQRTQQEDSAVYLCASNPGGEAFFGQGTRLTVV.